This T cell receptor beta chain was profiled in a study of blood T cell repertoires in COVID-19. Whole-study context: Collection of acute and convalescent COVID-19 samples took place in the United States, Italy and Spain. PBMCs, B-cell-depleted T cells, or T cells were the source of the cDNA or gDNA that made up the material.

Data came from immunoSEQ multiplex PCR; TCRdb stores just in-frame clones and leaves some out. This table has 190,000 or so clones, 80% to 90% appearing once. Residents of 24 US areas, aged roughly 18 to 89 years, made up the participants. Assignment of participants to cohorts was predicated upon participant-reported clinical history. The CDR3 sequence is 14 residues long. Germline loops: CDR1 KGHSH, CDR2 LQKENI. V lost 6 bases to trimming and J lost 5 bases, with 16 bases between them. J is TRBJ2-5 and V is TRBV18; TRBD2 might be the D (5 bases). The sequencing sample was made of PBMCs or T cells enriched from blood (not recorded which). The TCR was taken from a woman between 18 and 30 years old who had recovered from COVID-19. CDR3 nucleotide sequence: TGTGCCAGCTCTCGTACTAGGGCCCACGAGACCCAGTACTTC. Protein: CASSRTRAHETQYF.